The source of this TCR beta chain is a study of identifying expanded T cells in peripheral blood. Study-wide points: Differentially abundant clones: 1 to 1.5 between replicates, about 15 at two to three weeks, over 18 at four. Clone count variance between approximately two-week samples rose with total template count.

During the collection period, no donor immune events like infections were recorded. On this clone: Its cognate antigen is unknown.

Profiled with immunoSEQ multiplex PCR; TCRdb holds only in-frame clones, not every one. The table shows about 90,000 clones, with around 90% occurring only once. The CDR3 contains 17 residues. Germline V gene lookup returns CDR1 LNHDA and CDR2 SQIVND (reference sequence). The germline V and J ends were trimmed by 4 bases and 0 bases, with 16 bases remaining between them. Sequenced: blood. This chain uses TRBV19 with TRBJ2-1, with D perhaps TRBD2 (6 bases). The TCR originated in a person aged 18 to 75 in good health. The CDR3 nucleotides are TGTGCCAGTAGTACTATCCTTAGCGGAATCTCCTACAATGAGCAGTTCTTC. Protein sequence: CASSTILSGISYNEQFF.